This note documents a single T cell receptor beta chain sequence. Its antigen remains undetermined. The sample holds no much larger clone one base away, and base qualities are not on file. The sample is drawn from a study of control samples from healthy donors and cancer patients (TCRdb year 2020). Libraries came from the immunoSEQ multiplex PCR assay. This immuneACCESS table, as held by TCRdb, lists in-frame sequences with V and J called but not all clones. Of the missing ones, under half trace to an unresolved V gene in checked studies; the others have no known cause. For this sample the table gives around 110,000 clones, of which over 90% were detected only once. In total, the top ten clones hold roughly 2.6% of the sample. V was cut back by 1 base and J by 6 bases, leaving a gap of 13 bases between them. The CDR3 starts with the cysteine, ends with the phenylalanine, and has 15 residues. Here the CDR3 DNA is all that survives: 45 bases in frame from base 1. From a lookup of the germline V gene (reference sequence), CDR1 and CDR2 are MNHNY and SVGAGI.

The specimen sequenced was blood. The receptor was derived from a man aged 25-45 years in good health. The chain is encoded by TRBV6-6 joined to TRBJ1-5, with the D gene not clear enough to name. The CDR3: CASSYWPRSVQPQHF. The DNA sequence is as follows: TGTGCCAGCAGTTACTGGCCGCGTTCAGTTCAGCCCCAGCATTTT.